The 21 T cell receptor beta chains below were found in one sample sequenced in a study of blood T cell repertoires in COVID-19. Sequenced by immunoSEQ multiplex PCR; TCRdb stores in-frame clones only, minus some. The sample records around 260,000 clones, around 87% being singletons. The specimen sequenced was peripheral blood. Receptors originate from a woman between 45 and 65 years old with acute or convalescent COVID-19.

The J gene is TRBJ1-5, the V gene TRBV27, with TRBD1 as a possible D gene (5 bases). Germline CDR1 and CDR2: MNHEY and SMNVEV (reference sequence). This CDR3 contains 14 residues. V was trimmed by 3 bases and J by 6 bases, leaving 12 bases between them. CDR3 amino acids: CASSFGQGGQPQHF. DNA of the CDR3: TGTGCCAGCAGTTTCGGGCAGGGTGGTCAGCCCCAGCATTTT.

The chain couples TRBV7-9 to TRBJ1-4; D possibly corresponds to TRBD1 (5 bases). Germline CDR1 is SEHNR and CDR2 is FQNEAQ (reference sequence). The ends were cut back, 4 bases at V and 8 bases at J, with 14 bases in the middle. The CDR3 is 14 residues long. CDR3: CASSSKDWGEKLFF. CDR3 coding DNA: TGTGCCAGCAGCTCGAAAGACTGGGGCGAAAAACTGTTTTTT.

The gene calls are TRBV28 and TRBJ2-7; possible D gene TRBD2, 5 bases. V was shortened by 4 bases and J by 7 bases, with 11 bases between the two germline ends. The germline gives CDR1 MDHEN, CDR2 SYDVKM. The CDR3 loop spans 12 amino acids. CDR3 residues: CASSSPSGEQYF. In DNA, the CDR3 is TGTGCCAGCAGTTCACCATCGGGGGAGCAGTACTTC.

To note about this clone: Other DNA sequences in the sample encode the same CDR3. The chain couples TRBV7-9 to TRBJ1-1, with a possible D match to TRBD1 (6 bases). V was clipped by 1 base and J by 1 base, with 10 bases between them. Per the germline V gene, CDR1 is SEHNR and CDR2 is FQNEAQ (reference sequence). The CDR3 totals 15 residues. The CDR3 reads CASSLEGRGNTEAFF. DNA for the CDR3: TGTGCCAGCAGCTTAGAGGGCAGGGGGAACACTGAAGCTTTCTTT.

This chain links TRBV28 with TRBJ1-6; D not certain. This CDR3 spans 15 amino acids. The germline V and J ends were trimmed by 4 bases and 7 bases, with 14 bases remaining between them. Germline CDR1 and CDR2: MDHEN and SYDVKM. The CDR3 loop reads CASSSLSGGNSPLHF. DNA for the CDR3: TGTGCCAGCAGTTCCCTATCTGGAGGGAATTCACCCCTCCACTTT.

The rearrangement joins TRBV30 to TRBJ1-5, with D possibly matching TRBD1 (6 bases). The CDR3 is 13 residues long. V was cut by 5 bases and J by 3 bases, with 11 bases left in between. Germline V gene sequence: CDR1 GTSNPN, CDR2 SVGIG (reference sequence). The CDR3 is CAWSTGDNQPQHF. The CDR3 DNA sequence: TGTGCCTGGTCGACAGGCGACAATCAGCCCCAGCATTTT.

This clone was found once. V usage is TRBV5-1 and J usage is TRBJ2-1; 14 bases line up with TRBD2. The J segment lost 10 bases and the V segment lost 4 bases, leaving 7 bases of the junction unmatched. Germline assignment: CDR1 SGHRS and CDR2 YFSETQ. The CDR3 spans 15 residues. The CDR3 reads CASSVGLAGGSEQFF. Written as DNA, the CDR3 is TGCGCCAGCAGCGTCGGACTAGCGGGAGGTAGCGAGCAGTTCTTC.

The chain uses TRBV27 and TRBJ2-2, with D possibly being TRBD1 (6 bases). Germline CDR1 and CDR2: MNHEY and SMNVEV (reference sequence). V lost 6 bases to trimming and J lost 1 base, with 9 bases between them. This CDR3 comprises 14 residues. The CDR3 spells CASRQGENTGELFF. The CDR3 DNA is TGTGCCAGCAGACAGGGAGAGAACACCGGGGAGCTGTTTTTT.

The genes are TRBV5-1 and TRBJ1-5, with D tentatively TRBD1 (5 bases). CDR3 length: 18 residues. Looked up from germline, CDR1 is SGHRS and CDR2 is YFSETQ. V lost 1 base and J lost 0, with 17 bases in between. The CDR3 region has the DNA TGCGCCAGCAGCTTGAACGGAGGGATAGGGGATAGCAATCAGCCCCAGCATTTT. Amino acids: CASSLNGGIGDSNQPQHF. Supplemented by reference TRBV5-1 and TRBJ1-5, the full variable domain reads KAGVTQTPRYLIKTRGQQVTLSCSPISGHRSVSWYQQTPGQGLQFLFEYFSETQRNKGNFPGRFSGRQFSNSRSEMNVSTLELGDSALYLCASSLNGGIGDSNQPQHFGDGTRLSIL.

This clone was seen once. The CDR3 bases are TGCGCCAGCAAGGGGGTAATAAGCAGCAATCAGCCCCAGCATTTT. Protein sequence: CASKGVISSNQPQHF. The genes are TRBV4-1 and TRBJ1-5; weak D call: TRBD1 (6 bases). Germline loops: CDR1 MGHRA, CDR2 YSYEKL. V lost 7 bases and J 1 base, leaving 14 bases between the germline ends. The CDR3 has 15 amino acids.

The chain carries TRBV5-1 and TRBJ1-6, with D possibly TRBD1 on 5 matching bases. This CDR3 is 16 amino acids long. The germline gives CDR1 SGHRS, CDR2 YFSETQ. V dropped 0 bases and J dropped 9 bases, with 16 bases sitting between them. The CDR3, as DNA: TGCGCCAGCAGCTTGGAGGGTGGGGACTTTAGTTCACCCCTCCACTTT. Its translation is CASSLEGGDFSSPLHF.

V gene TRBV10-3 combines with J gene TRBJ2-3; D is perhaps TRBD2 (6 bases). Deletions cut 0 bases from V and 8 bases from J, with 12 bases between. This CDR3 is 14 amino acids long. Per germline, CDR1 ENHRY and CDR2 SYGVKD. For the CDR3, the DNA is TGTGCCATCAGTGAGTCATCACCGGAGGGTACGCAGTATTTT. It yields the protein CAISESSPEGTQYF.

This sequence joins TRBV28 and TRBJ1-1; no clear D gene. This CDR3 region has 12 residues. CDR1 is MDHEN and CDR2 is SYDVKM in the germline V gene. Trimming left V 5 bases short and J 5 bases short, with 9 bases between. CDR3 loop: CASSRVVTEAFF. For the CDR3, the DNA is TGTGCCAGCAGTCGGGTGGTAACTGAAGCTTTCTTT.

This chain uses TRBV11-2 with TRBJ2-7; TRBD1 matches at 8 bases. The CDR3 covers 17 residues. V was clipped by 3 bases and J by 5 bases; unmatched bases: 15. Germline assignment: CDR1 SGHAT and CDR2 FQNNGV. In nucleotides, the CDR3 is TGTGCCAGCAGCTTTAGCCGCTCGACCAGGGGGCACCACGAGCAGTACTTC. Amino acid sequence: CASSFSRSTRGHHEQYF.

This rearrangement joins TRBV4-1 to TRBJ2-7; TRBD1 aligns across 8 bases. After removal of 2 bases from V and 3 bases from J, the junction contained 12 bases not matched to a gene. Germline loops: CDR1 MGHRA, CDR2 YSYEKL. CDR3 length: 17 residues. The CDR3 DNA sequence: TGCGCCAGCAGCCAAACACAACAGGGGGTTCACTTCTACGAGCAGTACTTC. Encoded protein: CASSQTQQGVHFYEQYF.

This chain connects TRBV30 to TRBJ1-4; D remains unclear. Trimming removed 3 bases from V and 8 bases from J, with 19 bases in between. CDR3 length: 15 residues. CDR1 and CDR2 (germline): GTSNPN, SVGIG (reference sequence). The CDR3 DNA reads TGTGCCTGGAGCGGAAGGGAGACCTTGTTCGAAAAACTGTTTTTT. It codes for CAWSGRETLFEKLFF. Full variable domain (outside the CDR3, taken from reference TRBV30 and TRBJ1-4): SQTIHQWPATLVQPVGSPLSLECTVEGTSNPNLYWYRQAAGRGLQLLFYSVGIGQISSEVPQNLSASRPQDRQFILSSKKLLLSDSGFYLCAWSGRETLFEKLFFGSGTQLSVL.

This clone was picked up one time. J is TRBJ1-1 and V is TRBV28, with 9 bases identical to TRBD1. The CDR3 length is 14 residues. The junction had 6 bases not matched to a gene; V was cut back by 5 bases and J by 5 bases. Germline V gene data show CDR1 as MDHEN and CDR2 as SYDVKM. CDR3 amino acids: CASSEQGASTEAFF. The CDR3 DNA is TGTGCCAGCAGTGAACAGGGGGCATCGACTGAAGCTTTCTTT.

V and J are TRBV28 and TRBJ2-3; D is possibly TRBD2 (5 bases). V lost 3 bases, J lost 7 bases, and 29 bases lay in between. The CDR3 loop spans 19 amino acids. Germline loops: CDR1 MDHEN, CDR2 SYDVKM. In nucleotides, the CDR3 is TGTGCCAGCAGTTTTGGACTGTTCCCCTCGGGCGATAAAATTAATACGCAGTATTTT. Translation: CASSFGLFPSGDKINTQYF.

The chain recombines TRBV7-6 with TRBJ2-7, with 7 bases that match TRBD2. The trim removed 0 bases at V and 3 bases at J, leaving 11 bases unmatched. The CDR3 extends over 17 amino acids. Germline V gene data show CDR1 as SGHVS and CDR2 as FNYEAQ. The CDR3 coding sequence is TGTGCCAGCAGCTTAGCCCCTAGCGGCTTATCCAGCTACGAGCAGTACTTC. Its protein is CASSLAPSGLSSYEQYF.

This rearrangement joins TRBV5-5 to TRBJ1-2, with D unclear. There are 16 residues in the CDR3. The ends were cut back, 4 bases at V and 10 bases at J, with 26 bases in the middle. CDR1 and CDR2 from the germline V gene are SGHKS and YYEKEE (reference sequence). In nucleotides, the CDR3 is TGTGCCAGCAGCCCTTCATCCCCTACGGCGGGCTTCCTCTACACCTTC. Encoded protein: CASSPSSPTAGFLYTF.

The genes are TRBV2 and TRBJ2-4; TRBD1 matches 8 bases. This CDR3 is 15 amino acids long. After removal of 6 bases from V and 10 bases from J, the junction contained 14 bases not matched to a gene. Looked up from germline, CDR1 is SNHLY and CDR2 is FYNNEI. The DNA for the CDR3 is TGTGCCAGCAGCTCCACTAGCTCCACAGGGGGGATTCAGTACTTC. Translated, it gives CASSSTSSTGGIQYF.